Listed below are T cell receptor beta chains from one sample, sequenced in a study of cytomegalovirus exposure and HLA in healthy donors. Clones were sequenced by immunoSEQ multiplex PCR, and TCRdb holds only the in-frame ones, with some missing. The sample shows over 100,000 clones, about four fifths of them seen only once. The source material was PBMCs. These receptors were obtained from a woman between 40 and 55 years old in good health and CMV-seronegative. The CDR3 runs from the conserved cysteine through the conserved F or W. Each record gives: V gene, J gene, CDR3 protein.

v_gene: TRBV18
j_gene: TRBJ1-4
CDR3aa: CASSPGGSNEKLFF

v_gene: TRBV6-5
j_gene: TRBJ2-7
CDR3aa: CASSLRDTSEQYF

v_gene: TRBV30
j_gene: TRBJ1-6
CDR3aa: CAWRQGGTYNSPLHF

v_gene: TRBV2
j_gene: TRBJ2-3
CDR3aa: CASSYLAGTDTQYF

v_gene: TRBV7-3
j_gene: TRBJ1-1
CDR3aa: CASSLNPRTGTKKDTEAFF

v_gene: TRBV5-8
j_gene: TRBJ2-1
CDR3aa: CASSGWTRGEQFF

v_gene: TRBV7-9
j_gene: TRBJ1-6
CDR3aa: CASSSGVYNSPLHF

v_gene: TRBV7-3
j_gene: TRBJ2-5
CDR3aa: CASSLVDRTGETQYF

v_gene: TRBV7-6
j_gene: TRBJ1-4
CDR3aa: CASSFNRGRPGEKLFF

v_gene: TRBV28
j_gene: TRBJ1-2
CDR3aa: CASSLSLGQGAGGNYGYTF

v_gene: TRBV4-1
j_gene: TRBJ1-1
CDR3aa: CASSQRQGWNTEAFF

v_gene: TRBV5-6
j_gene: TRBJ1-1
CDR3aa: CASSFSDGTRGPVNTEAFF

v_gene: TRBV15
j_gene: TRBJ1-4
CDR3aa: CATSRAGTGFNEKLFF

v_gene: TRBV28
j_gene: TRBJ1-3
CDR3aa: CASSPWDRGLGNTIYF

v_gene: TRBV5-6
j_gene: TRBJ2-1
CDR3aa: CASSFKRGYSSYNEQFF

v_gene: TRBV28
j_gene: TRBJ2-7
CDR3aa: CASSYPTGSDYEQYF

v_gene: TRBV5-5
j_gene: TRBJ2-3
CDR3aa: CASSLGGTASTDTQYF

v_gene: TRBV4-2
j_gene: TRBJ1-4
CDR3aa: CASSQGQGYGNAQTNEKLFF

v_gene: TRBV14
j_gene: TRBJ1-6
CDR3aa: CASSQTGYNSPLHF

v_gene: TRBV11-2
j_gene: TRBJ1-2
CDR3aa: CASSLFLRGRVYGYTF

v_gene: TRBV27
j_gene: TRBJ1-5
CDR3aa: CASTFRQGHQPQHF

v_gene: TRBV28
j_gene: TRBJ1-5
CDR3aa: CASSSPTGGQPQHF

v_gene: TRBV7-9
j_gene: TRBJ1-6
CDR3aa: CASSPGTANSPLHF

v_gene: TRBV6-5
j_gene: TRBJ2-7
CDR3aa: CASSLSGTTSYEQYF

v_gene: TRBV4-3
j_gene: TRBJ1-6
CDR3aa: CASSQDRGQGNSPLHF

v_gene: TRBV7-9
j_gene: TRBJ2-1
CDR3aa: CASSRELVIDEQFF

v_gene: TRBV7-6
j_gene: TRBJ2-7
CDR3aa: CASSFQGGYEQYF

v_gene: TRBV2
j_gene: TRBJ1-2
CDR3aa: CASRVQGEGYGYTF

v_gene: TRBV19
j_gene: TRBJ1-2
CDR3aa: CASSIWPNYGYTF

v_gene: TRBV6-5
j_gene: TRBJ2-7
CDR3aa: CASSYDPGFSDEQYF

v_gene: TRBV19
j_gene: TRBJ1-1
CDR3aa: CASSIRGGVGEAFF

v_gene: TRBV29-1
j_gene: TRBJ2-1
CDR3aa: CSVEASGGAVDEQFF

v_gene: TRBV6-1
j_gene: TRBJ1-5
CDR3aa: CASSEARLHQHF

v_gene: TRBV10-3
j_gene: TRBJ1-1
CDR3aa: CAIRDRAATEAFF

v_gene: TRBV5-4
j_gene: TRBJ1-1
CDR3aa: CASSLRGTKAEAFF

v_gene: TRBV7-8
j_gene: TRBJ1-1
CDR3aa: CASSPSSPRRTEAFF

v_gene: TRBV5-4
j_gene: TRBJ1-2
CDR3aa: CASSLGGGSYGYTF

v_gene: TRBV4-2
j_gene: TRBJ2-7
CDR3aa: CASSQGGGNEQYF

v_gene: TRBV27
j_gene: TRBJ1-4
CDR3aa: CASSFGGARGRTNEKLFF

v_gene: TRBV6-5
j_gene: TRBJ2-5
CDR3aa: CASSLGGLETQYF

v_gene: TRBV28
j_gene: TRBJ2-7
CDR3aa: CASSPMTSGLTYEQYF

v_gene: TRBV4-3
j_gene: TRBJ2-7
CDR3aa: CASSQDARGGVEQYF

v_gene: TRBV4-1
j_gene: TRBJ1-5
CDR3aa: CASSQDGGTGSNQPQHF

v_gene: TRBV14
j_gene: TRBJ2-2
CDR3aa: CASNSDSNTGELFF